Presented here are 7 T cell receptor beta chains from one specimen sequenced in a study of radiotherapy plus CTLA-4 blockade in lung cancer. Generated by immunoSEQ multiplex PCR, the TCRdb table keeps only in-frame clones and is missing some. This sample carries 81,000 or so clones, about 87% of them seen once, and the ten largest clones take 0.87%. This material consisted of peripheral blood, taken from a patient treated with radiotherapy plus ipilimumab. These TCRs come from a human donor with non-small cell lung cancer who had stable disease on radiotherapy plus ipilimumab.

The sample holds one count of this clone. The V and J genes are TRBV7-3 and TRBJ2-1, with D possibly being TRBD2 (6 bases). V lost 2 bases and J lost 3, with 8 bases in between. Germline values: CDR1 SGHTA, CDR2 FQGTGA. This CDR3 has 14 amino acids. DNA of the CDR3: TGTGCCAGCAGCTTACAGGGAGGCTACAATGAGCAGTTCTTC. It is translated as CASSLQGGYNEQFF.

The chain recombines TRBV25-1 with TRBJ1-4; maybe TRBD1 (6 bases). The germline CDR1 and CDR2 sequences are MGHDK and SYGVNS. CDR3 length equals 14 residues. Trimming cost V 1 base and J 7 bases, with 10 bases left between them. In nucleotides, the CDR3 is TGTGCCAGCAGTGAATCAGGGGTAGGTGAAAAACTGTTTTTT. This translates into CASSESGVGEKLFF.

The rearrangement joins TRBV18 to TRBJ2-3, with TRBD2 matching 7 bases. Germline CDR1 and CDR2: KGHSH and LQKENI. This CDR3 has 18 amino acids. Trimming at V came to 3 bases and at J to 1 base, leaving 13 bases not matched to a gene. CDR3 sequence (DNA): TGTGCCAGCTCACCTAGACCCCGAACCCGGGGGGGCACAGATACGCAGTATTTT. Its translation: CASSPRPRTRGGTDTQYF. The full variable domain, rest sourced from reference TRBV18 and TRBJ2-3, is NAGVMQNPRHLVRRRGQEARLRCSPMKGHSHVYWYRQLPEEGLKFMVYLQKENIIDESGMPKERFSAEFPKEGPSILRIQQVVRGDSAAYFCASSPRPRTRGGTDTQYFGPGTRLTVL.

V and J are TRBV5-5 and TRBJ2-4, with unresolved D. Trimming shortened V by 0 bases and J by 2 bases, and 9 bases separated the two germline ends. CDR3 length: 15 residues. Looked up from germline, CDR1 is SGHKS and CDR2 is YYEKEE (reference sequence). DNA of the CDR3: TGTGCCAGCAGCTTGGGTATGGGAACCAAAAACATTCAGTACTTC. This translates into CASSLGMGTKNIQYF.

The chain employs TRBV30 and TRBJ2-7; D might be TRBD1 (6 bases). The V and J ends lost 2 bases and 2 bases respectively, with 13 bases between them. The germline V gene encodes CDR1 GTSNPN and CDR2 SVGIG (reference sequence). This CDR3 spans 14 amino acids. In DNA form, the CDR3 reads TGTGCCTGGAGTCCAGGGGACGGAGCCTACGAGCAGTACTTC. Its protein is CAWSPGDGAYEQYF.

This chain connects TRBV5-1 to TRBJ2-1; 7 bases map to TRBD1. The CDR3 is 14 residues long. The V gene end was trimmed by 7 bases and the J gene end by 4 bases; junction bases not matched to a gene: 8. The germline gives CDR1 SGHRS, CDR2 YFSETQ. CDR3 in DNA: TGCGCCAGCTGTCCCGGGACAGAGTACAATGAGCAGTTCTTC. It specifies CASCPGTEYNEQFF. The variable domain in full, with the rest retrieved from reference TRBV5-1 and TRBJ2-1, is KAGVTQTPRYLIKTRGQQVTLSCSPISGHRSVSWYQQTPGQGLQFLFEYFSETQRNKGNFPGRFSGRQFSNSRSEMNVSTLELGDSALYLCASCPGTEYNEQFFGPGTRLTVL.

This chain uses TRBV18 with TRBJ2-5; D may be TRBD1 (6 bases). Trimming removed 4 bases at V and 4 bases at J, with 13 bases between. CDR3 length: 14 amino acids. CDR1 is KGHSH and CDR2 is LQKENI in the germline V gene. CDR3 region: CASSREQGRETQYF. CDR3 bases: TGTGCCAGCTCACGGGAACAGGGTCGAGAGACCCAGTACTTC.